The 15 T cell receptor beta chains reported below all come from one sample, sequenced in a study of Ad26.COV2.S vaccination and SARS-CoV-2 variants. The assay was immunoSEQ multiplex PCR, and TCRdb's table has in-frame clones only and misses some. The table records some 480,000 clones, roughly nine tenths of them present only once. The treatment is: about 20 received Ad26.COV2.S at low or high dose, single or two shots; roughly 5 received placebo; per-sample allocation not given. Collection of samples fell on day 63 after the first vaccine or placebo injection. The sequencing used peripheral blood, collected in a trial of Ad26.COV2.S vaccine versus placebo. These receptors originate from a person between 18 and 65 years old who received the Ad26.COV2.S COVID-19 vaccine or a placebo.

The chain joins TRBV29-1 to TRBJ2-3, with TRBD1 matching over 8 bases. The germline V gene encodes CDR1 SQVTM and CDR2 ANQGSEA. V was clipped by 1 base and J by 9 bases; unmatched bases: 12. CDR3 length: 15 amino acids. The CDR3 protein is CSVEVPGGLVRTQYF. The CDR3 coding sequence is TGCAGCGTTGAAGTCCCAGGGGGCTTGGTTCGGACGCAGTATTTT.

Written as DNA, the CDR3 is TGTGCCAGTAGTAATCTTGGGGAGGGAATCTCTGGGGCCAACGTCCTGACTTTC. This gives the protein CASSNLGEGISGANVLTF. The rearrangement links TRBV19 to TRBJ2-6, with 7 bases that match TRBD2. V gave up 4 bases and J gave up 0 bases; unmatched junction bases: 9. Germline assignment: CDR1 LNHDA and CDR2 SQIVND (reference sequence). There are 18 residues in the CDR3.

V is TRBV6-5 and J is TRBJ2-1; D possibly matches TRBD1 or TRBD2 (5 bases each). The germline V gene has CDR1 MNHEY and CDR2 SVGAGI. This CDR3 has 14 amino acids. V lost 7 bases and J lost 3, with 13 bases in between. CDR3 protein: CASIVGTNYNEQFF. The CDR3 nucleotides read TGTGCCAGCATTGTGGGGACGAACTACAATGAGCAGTTCTTC.

The V gene is TRBV20-1, the J gene TRBJ1-1, with D possibly TRBD1 on 6 matching bases. Looked up from germline, CDR1 is DFQATT and CDR2 is SNEGSKA (reference sequence). This CDR3 is built from 11 residues. Deletions cut 6 bases from V and 6 bases from J, with 11 bases between. CDR3 in amino acids: CSAQRTAEAFF. CDR3 bases: TGCAGTGCCCAGAGGACAGCTGAAGCTTTCTTT.

The rearrangement links TRBV5-1 to TRBJ2-7, with 7 positions matching TRBD2. Germline CDR1 is SGHRS and CDR2 is YFSETQ. J was trimmed by 2 bases and V by 0 bases; bases with no gene match: 8. The CDR3 is 16 amino acids. The CDR3 DNA is TGCGCCAGCAGCTTGGGTAGCGGGCGGGCTGCCTACGAGCAGTACTTC. The encoded protein is CASSLGSGRAAYEQYF.

The CDR3 DNA sequence: TGTGCCAGTAGTATAAACGGCCTCAACCAAGAGACCCAGTACTTC. Translation gives CASSINGLNQETQYF. The rearrangement uses TRBV19 and TRBJ2-5; D not resolved. The length of the CDR3 is 15 residues. CDR1 and CDR2 (germline): LNHDA, SQIVND (reference sequence). V lost 2 bases to trimming and J lost 0 bases, with 10 bases between them.

V and J are TRBV28 and TRBJ1-1; a possible D gene is TRBD1 (6 bases). The germline V gene has CDR1 MDHEN and CDR2 SYDVKM. CDR3 length: 15 residues. The V end lost 5 bases, the J end lost 1 base, and 14 bases lay between the germline ends. This CDR3 is CASSRPTGSNTEAFF. As DNA, the CDR3 is TGTGCCAGCAGTCGACCGACAGGATCGAACACTGAAGCTTTCTTT.

This clone was picked up one time. V is TRBV15 and J is TRBJ2-4; 9 positions match TRBD2. Per the germline V gene, CDR1 is LNHNV and CDR2 is YYDKDF (reference sequence). This CDR3 contains 17 residues. J gave up 0 bases and V 2 bases, and 5 bases lay outside the gene matches. CDR3 sequence reads: CATSRISGGLAKNIQYF. CDR3 sequence (DNA): TGTGCCACCAGCAGAATTAGCGGGGGCCTAGCCAAAAACATTCAGTACTTC.

The rearrangement joins TRBV4-3 to TRBJ2-5; 7 nucleotides match TRBD2. Germline loops: CDR1 LGHNA, CDR2 YSLEER. J lost 4 bases, V lost 2 bases, and 10 bases had no gene match. This CDR3 is built from 16 residues. In DNA form, the CDR3 reads TGCGCCAGCAGCCAACAACTAGCGACCCTCGGAGAGACCCAGTACTTC. Translating gives CASSQQLATLGETQYF.

The rearrangement joins TRBV4-2 to TRBJ1-2; possibly TRBD1 for D (5 bases). CDR3 length: 15 amino acids. From germline, CDR1 is LGHNA and CDR2 YNFKEQ. Trimming left V 0 bases short and J 2 bases short, with 10 bases between. This CDR3 is CASSQDFGGNYGYTF. The DNA of the CDR3 is TGTGCCAGCAGCCAAGATTTTGGGGGGAACTATGGCTACACCTTC.

This clone has only one observation. V usage is TRBV2 and J usage is TRBJ2-1; TRBD2 aligns across 8 bases. Trimming removed 7 bases from V and 2 bases from J; junction bases left unmatched: 7. Looked up from germline, CDR1 is SNHLY and CDR2 is FYNNEI. The CDR3 is 15 residues long. This chain's CDR3 is CASNGGAGAYNEQFF. DNA of the CDR3: TGTGCCAGCAATGGAGGAGCGGGAGCCTACAATGAGCAGTTCTTC.

The V call is TRBV28, the J call TRBJ2-7; D uncertain. This CDR3 spans 11 amino acids. Per germline, CDR1 MDHEN and CDR2 SYDVKM. V was pared by 1 base and J by 5 bases, with 3 bases between. The DNA for the CDR3 is TGTGCCAGCAGTTTATCAGACGAGCAGTACTTC. Translation: CASSLSDEQYF.

This sequence joins TRBV9 and TRBJ1-1; 11 bases fit TRBD1. J was trimmed by 5 bases and V by 0 bases; bases with no gene match: 12. The germline gives CDR1 SGDLS, CDR2 YYNGEE. The CDR3 consists of 18 residues. This chain's CDR3 is CASSVVPADRGLGTEAFF. As DNA, the CDR3 is TGTGCCAGCAGCGTAGTCCCCGCGGACAGGGGGCTGGGAACTGAAGCTTTCTTT.

The chain is built from TRBV6-5 and TRBJ1-2; 11 nucleotides align to TRBD1. The CDR3 extends over 14 amino acids. Germline CDR1 and CDR2: MNHEY and SVGAGI. Trimming cost V 5 bases and J 6 bases; bases outside gene matches: 5. The CDR3 reads CASSHGTGGNGYTF. DNA of the CDR3: TGTGCCAGCAGTCACGGGACAGGGGGGAATGGCTACACCTTC.

The rearrangement links TRBV5-6 to TRBJ2-2; D gene ambiguous. In germline, CDR1 is SGHDT, CDR2 YYEEEE. This CDR3 has 13 residues. V lost 7 bases to trimming and J lost 3 bases, with 10 bases between them. The CDR3 DNA is TGTGCCAGCGGCCAGTACTACACCGGGGAGCTGTTTTTT. The encoded protein is CASGQYYTGELFF.